The clone carrying this TCR beta chain appeared once. Some clones are missing from TCRdb's copy, which holds only in-frame ones; the method was immunoSEQ multiplex PCR. The profile shows roughly 300,000 clones, about 90% of them singletons. This specimen comes from a study of blood T cell repertoires in COVID-19. Overall study context: Sources were T cells, B-cell-depleted T cells, or PBMCs; the material itself was cDNA or gDNA.

The recovered donors of Cohort 3 showed two negative PCRs, clearance, or symptom resolution. This CDR3 is built from 16 residues. From germline, CDR1 is SGHTA and CDR2 FQGNSA. Trimming cost V 1 base and J 1 base, with 13 bases left between them. Sequencing was performed on PBMCs or T cells enriched from blood (not recorded which). This receptor was taken from a woman in her twenties or thirties who had recovered from COVID-19. This chain uses TRBV7-2 with TRBJ2-5, with a tentative D call TRBD1 (6 bases). The chain's CDR3 is CASSLVRGSAQETQYF. CDR3 DNA: TGTGCCAGCAGCTTAGTGAGGGGGAGCGCCCAAGAGACCCAGTACTTC.